This T cell receptor beta chain is drawn from a study of circulating and synovial CD4+ cells in juvenile arthritis. TCRdb's table, derived via immunoSEQ multiplex PCR, lists solely in-frame clones and lacks some. The profile shows over 13,000 clones, over 80% of them singletons. Note on this clone: Its antigen remains unidentified.

The study's findings and limits: Traditional Vbeta family usage analysis missed the pathogenic-like versus bulk difference. These blood cells shared more CDR3 sequences with synovium than bulk blood. CPL and bulk CD4 samples differed at least tenfold in T cell genomes.

V dropped 4 bases and J dropped 1; count of bases not matched to a gene: 1. In germline, CDR1 is SNHLY, CDR2 FYNNEI. CDR3 length equals 14 residues. The J gene is TRBJ1-2, the V gene TRBV2; 9 positions match TRBD1. Material: CD4+ T cells from synovial fluid. The source of this sequence is a human patient with juvenile idiopathic arthritis. Some clones in this sample may be carry-over from other donors' samples. In nucleotides, the CDR3 is TGTGCCAGCAGTGGGGACAGGGTTAACTATGGCTACACCTTC. As protein: CASSGDRVNYGYTF. The whole variable domain, remainder taken from reference TRBV2 and TRBJ1-2, is EPEVTQTPSHQVTQMGQEVILRCVPISNHLYFYWYRQILGQKVEFLVSFYNNEISEKSEIFDDQFSVERPDGSNFTLKIRSTKLEDSAMYFCASSGDRVNYGYTFGSGTRLTVV.